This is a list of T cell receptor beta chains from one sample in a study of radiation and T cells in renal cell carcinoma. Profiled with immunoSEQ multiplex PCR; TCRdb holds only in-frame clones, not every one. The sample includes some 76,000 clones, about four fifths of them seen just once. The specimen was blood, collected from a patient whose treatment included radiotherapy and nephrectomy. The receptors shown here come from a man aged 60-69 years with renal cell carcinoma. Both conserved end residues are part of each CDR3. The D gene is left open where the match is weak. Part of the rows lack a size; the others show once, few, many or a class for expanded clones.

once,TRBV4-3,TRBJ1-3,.,CASSQDGHAQAGNTIYF,TGCGCCAGCAGCCAAGATGGGCATGCCCAAGCTGGAAACACCATATATTTT
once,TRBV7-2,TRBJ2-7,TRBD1,CASSPRQGAGEQYF,TGTGCCAGCAGCCCGAGACAGGGGGCTGGCGAGCAGTACTTC
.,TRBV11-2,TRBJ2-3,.,CASSSGRADTQYF,TGTGCCAGCAGCTCGGGCAGGGCAGATACGCAGTATTTT
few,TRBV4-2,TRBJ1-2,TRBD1,CASSQDLGDRAYGYTF,TGTGCCAGCAGCCAAGATTTGGGGGACAGAGCCTATGGCTACACCTTC
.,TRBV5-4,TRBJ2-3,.,CASSPDLPYLTGETDTQYF,TGTGCCAGCAGCCCCGACCTCCCCTACTTAACGGGAGAGACAGATACGCAGTATTTT
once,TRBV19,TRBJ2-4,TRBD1,CASSIGQGDIQYF,TGTGCCAGTAGTATAGGACAGGGAGACATTCAGTACTTC
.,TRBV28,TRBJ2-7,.,CASSFRGRDEQYF,TGTGCCAGCAGTTTCCGGGGGCGGGACGAGCAGTACTTC
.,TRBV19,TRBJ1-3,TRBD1,CASSIASTGGADTIYF,TGTGCCAGTAGTATAGCCTCGACAGGGGGCGCGGACACCATATATTTT
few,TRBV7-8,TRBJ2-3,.,CASSPQWVNTQYF,TGTGCCAGCAGCCCCCAATGGGTAAATACGCAGTATTTT
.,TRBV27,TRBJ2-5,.,CASRGLQETQYF,TGTGCCAGCCGGGGTTTACAAGAGACCCAGTACTTC
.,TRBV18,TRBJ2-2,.,CASSPPTTYTGELFF,TGTGCCAGCTCACCACCGACTACCTACACCGGGGAGCTGTTTTTT
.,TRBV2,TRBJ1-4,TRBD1,CASSTGERGKLFF,TGTGCCAGCTCAACAGGGGAGAGAGGAAAACTGTTTTTT
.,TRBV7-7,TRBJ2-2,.,CASSSTRNTGELFF,TGTGCCAGCAGCTCGACTAGGAACACCGGGGAGCTGTTTTTT
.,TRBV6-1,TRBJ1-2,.,CASRDAYGYTF,TGTGCCAGCCGGGACGCTTATGGCTACACCTTC
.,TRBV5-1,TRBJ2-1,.,CASSYPGTGNNEQFF,TGCGCCAGCAGCTACCCCGGGACGGGGAACAATGAGCAGTTCTTC
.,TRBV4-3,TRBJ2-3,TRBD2,CASSQGTSDTDTQYF,TGCGCCAGCAGCCAAGGGACTAGCGACACAGATACGCAGTATTTT
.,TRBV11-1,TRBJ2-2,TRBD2,CASSLGGLAGGLDTGELFF,TGTGCCAGCAGCTTAGGAGGGCTAGCGGGAGGACTCGACACCGGGGAGCTGTTTTTT
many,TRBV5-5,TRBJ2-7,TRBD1,CASSLLSGQGSEQYF,TGTGCCAGCAGCTTGTTGTCAGGACAGGGCTCCGAGCAGTACTTC
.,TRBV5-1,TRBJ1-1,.,CASSTDGMNTEAFF,TGCGCCAGCAGCACCGACGGAATGAACACTGAAGCTTTCTTT
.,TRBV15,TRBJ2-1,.,CATSRTGGLLRDEQFF,TGTGCCACCAGCAGAACCGGGGGCCTACTCAGGGATGAGCAGTTCTTC
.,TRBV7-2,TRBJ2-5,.,CASSPGTRGGAETQYF,TGTGCCAGCAGCCCCGGGACAAGAGGTGGAGCGGAGACCCAGTACTTC
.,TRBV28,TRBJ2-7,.,CASNGDITYEQYF,TGTGCCAGCAATGGGGACATTACCTACGAGCAGTACTTC
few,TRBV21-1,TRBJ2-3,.,CASTPNTDTQYF,TGTGCCAGCACGCCAAACACAGATACGCAGTATTTT
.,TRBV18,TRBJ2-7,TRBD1,CASSRDSRSYEQYF,TGTGCCAGCTCACGGGACAGTCGTTCCTACGAGCAGTACTTC
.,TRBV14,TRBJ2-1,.,CASSQDIGASSYNEQFF,TGTGCCAGCAGCCAAGATATTGGGGCTAGCTCCTACAATGAGCAGTTCTTC
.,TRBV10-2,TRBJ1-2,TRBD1,CASSLTGGDYGYTF,TGCGCCAGCAGCTTGACAGGGGGCGACTATGGCTACACCTTC
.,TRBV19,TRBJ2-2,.,CASSPTLSRDRLAGELFF,TGTGCCAGTAGTCCGACCCTCAGCCGGGACAGACTAGCCGGGGAGCTGTTTTTT
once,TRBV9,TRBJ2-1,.,CASSVGFGLAPYNEQFF,TGTGCCAGCAGCGTAGGATTCGGGCTAGCGCCCTACAATGAGCAGTTCTTC
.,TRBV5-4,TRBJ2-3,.,CASSAATDTQYF,TGTGCCAGCAGCGCAGCCACAGATACGCAGTATTTT
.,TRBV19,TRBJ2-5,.,CASSIAPRETQYF,TGTGCCAGTAGTATCGCGCCTAGGGAGACCCAGTACTTC
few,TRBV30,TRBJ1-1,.,CAWSVLLGSTEAFF,TGTGCCTGGAGTGTACTCCTGGGGTCCACTGAAGCTTTCTTT